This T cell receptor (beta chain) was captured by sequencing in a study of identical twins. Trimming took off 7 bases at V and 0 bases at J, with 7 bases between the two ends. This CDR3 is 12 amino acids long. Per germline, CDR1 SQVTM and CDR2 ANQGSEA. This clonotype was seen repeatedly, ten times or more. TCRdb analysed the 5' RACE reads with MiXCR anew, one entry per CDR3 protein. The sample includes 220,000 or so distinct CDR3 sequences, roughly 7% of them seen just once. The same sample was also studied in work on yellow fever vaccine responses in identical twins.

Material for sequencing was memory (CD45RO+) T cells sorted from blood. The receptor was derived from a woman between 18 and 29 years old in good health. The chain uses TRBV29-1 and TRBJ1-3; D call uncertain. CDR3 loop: CSAGSSGNTIYF. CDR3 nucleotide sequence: TGCAGCGCCGGCAGCTCTGGAAACACCATATATTTT.